What follows is one T cell receptor (beta chain) and its context. Its antigen is not known. Full-length variable regions came from constant-region reverse primers plus semi-nested Nested Universal Primer A PCR. TCRdb used MiXCR to reprocess the 5' RACE reads, holding one entry per CDR3 protein. Of 5,200 or so distinct CDR3 sequences in the sample, just over 70% are singletons; the top ten hold under 3.5%. CD25-based Treg depletion was applied to purified naive CD4+ T cells. Study-wide points: The larger cohort examined one V-J beta rearrangement, not whole repertoires. Tumor memory CD4+ T cell TCR gene usage was found to cluster with blood and lymph node memory CD4+ cells and with lymph node naive CD4+ cells.

Per the germline V gene, CDR1 is SGHRS and CDR2 is YFSETQ. The CDR3 sequence is 16 residues long. V lost 0 bases, J lost 5 bases, and 10 bases stayed unmatched. The rearrangement uses TRBV5-1 and TRBJ2-7, with 8 bases lining up with TRBD1. Specimen: naive CD4+ T cells sorted from blood. Stated subset: naive CD4+ T cells, CD4+CD45RA+CD25-. The TCR originated in a female donor with breast cancer. The CDR3 nucleotides are TGCGCCAGCAGCTTGGATGGGCAGGGGGCGATCCACGAGCAGTACTTC. It specifies CASSLDGQGAIHEQYF.